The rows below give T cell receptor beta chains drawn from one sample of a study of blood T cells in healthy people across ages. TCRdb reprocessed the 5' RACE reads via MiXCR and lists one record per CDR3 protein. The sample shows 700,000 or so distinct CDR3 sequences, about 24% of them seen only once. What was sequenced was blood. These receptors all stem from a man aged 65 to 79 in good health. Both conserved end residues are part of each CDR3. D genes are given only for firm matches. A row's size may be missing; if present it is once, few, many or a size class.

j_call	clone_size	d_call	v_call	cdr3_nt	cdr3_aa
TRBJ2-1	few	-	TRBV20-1	TGCAGTGCCCATTACAGGGACCAGCGGAGGGGGCAGTTCTTC	CSAHYRDQRRGQFF
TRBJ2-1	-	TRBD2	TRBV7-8	TGTGCCAGCAGCAAGTCAGTGACTAGCAGCTACAATGAGCAGTTCTTC	CASSKSVTSSYNEQFF
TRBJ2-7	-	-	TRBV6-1	TGTGCCAGCAGGGACCCGGGAAGCTACGAGCAGTACTTC	CASRDPGSYEQYF
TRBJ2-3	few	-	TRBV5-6	TGTGCCAGCAGTTTGCTAGTACCAGATACGCAGTATTTT	CASSLLVPDTQYF
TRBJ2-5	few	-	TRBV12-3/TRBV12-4	TGTGCCAGCAGTTCAATCCTGTACCAGGAGACCCAGTACTTC	CASSSILYQETQYF
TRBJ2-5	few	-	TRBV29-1	TGCAGCGTTCCGTCCAGACAGGCGGAGACCCAGTACTTC	CSVPSRQAETQYF
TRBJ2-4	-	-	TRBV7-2	TGTGCCAGCAGCTTCGTTCAGGGGGCCAAAAACATTCAGTACTTC	CASSFVQGAKNIQYF
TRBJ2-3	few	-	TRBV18	TGTGCCAGCAGCCCGACTAGAGGCACAGATACGCAGTATTTT	CASSPTRGTDTQYF
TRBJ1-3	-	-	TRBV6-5	TGTGCCAGCAGTACTACATATATCAGGGCCTCTGGAAACACCATATATTTT	CASSTTYIRASGNTIYF
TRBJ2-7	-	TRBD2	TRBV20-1	TGCAGTGCTAGTCCTAGCGGGGGGGCTCTCGAGCAGTACTTC	CSASPSGGALEQYF
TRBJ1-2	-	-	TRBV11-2	TGTGCCAGCAGCTATCGGGATTATGGCTACACCTTC	CASSYRDYGYTF
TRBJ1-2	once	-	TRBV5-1	TGCGCCAGCAGCCAGAACAGGGAACTCCTTTCTAACTATGGCTACACCTTC	CASSQNRELLSNYGYTF
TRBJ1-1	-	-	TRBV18	TGTGCCAGCTCACCAGGTCACGAGGGGGCTGAAGCTTTCTTT	CASSPGHEGAEAFF
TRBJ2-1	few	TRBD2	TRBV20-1	TGCAGTGCACAGCGGGGACTTGAGCAGTTCTTC	CSAQRGLEQFF
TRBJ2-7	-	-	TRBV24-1	TGTGCCACCAGTGGGGATGGACGGTGGCCTACTAAAATCTACGAGCAGTACTTC	CATSGDGRWPTKIYEQYF
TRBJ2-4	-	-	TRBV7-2	TGTGCCAGCAGCTTAGCGGGGCAAAACATTCAGTACTTC	CASSLAGQNIQYF
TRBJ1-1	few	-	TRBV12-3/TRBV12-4	TGTGCCAGCAGTTTTGCCGGGGCACGGGCCCTCCCTGAAGCTTTCTTT	CASSFAGARALPEAFF
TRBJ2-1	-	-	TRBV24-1	TGTGCCACCAGTGATCGGGACCCCAGCTCCTACAATGAGCAGTTCTTC	CATSDRDPSSYNEQFF
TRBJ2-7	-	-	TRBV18	TGTGCCAGCTCACCGACTGCTGTTACGTCCTACGAGCAGTACTTC	CASSPTAVTSYEQYF
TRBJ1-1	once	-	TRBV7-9	TGTGCCAGCAGCTTCGGGCAAGGGATCCCTGAAGCTTTCTTT	CASSFGQGIPEAFF
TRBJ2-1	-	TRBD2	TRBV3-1	TGTGCCAGCAGCCAAGATATCGGGACTAGCAGGAATGAGCAGTTCTTC	CASSQDIGTSRNEQFF
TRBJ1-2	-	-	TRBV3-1	TGTGCCAGCAGCCAACTCTATGGCTACACCTTC	CASSQLYGYTF
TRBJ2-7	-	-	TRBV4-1	TGCGCCAGCAGCCAAGGTGAGAGGGTGTTCAACGAGCAGTACTTC	CASSQGERVFNEQYF
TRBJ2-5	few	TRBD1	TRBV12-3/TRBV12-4	TGTGCCAGCAGTTCGACAGGGGGCGTCGGAAAGACCCAGTACTTC	CASSSTGGVGKTQYF
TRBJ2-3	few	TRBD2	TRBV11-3	TGTGCCAGCAGCTCACGGGAGGGATGGGATACGCAGTATTTT	CASSSREGWDTQYF
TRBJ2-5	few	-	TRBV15	TGTGCCACCAGCAGGAGCCTTCAAGAGACCCAGTACTTC	CATSRSLQETQYF
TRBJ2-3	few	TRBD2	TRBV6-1	TGTGCCAGCAGTGACAGCGGGGGGGCGGGAGATACGCAGTATTTT	CASSDSGGAGDTQYF
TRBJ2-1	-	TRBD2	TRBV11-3	TGTGCCAGCAGCTTAGGTGGGAGGGCCGAAAGGGAGCAGTTCTTC	CASSLGGRAEREQFF
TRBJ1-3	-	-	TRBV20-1	TGCAGTGCTAGACCCGGCATGGCAGGGTCTGGAAACACCATATATTTT	CSARPGMAGSGNTIYF
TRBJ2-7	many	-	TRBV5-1	TGCGCCAGCAGCTCCAGACAGGAACTCTCCTACGAGCAGTACTTC	CASSSRQELSYEQYF
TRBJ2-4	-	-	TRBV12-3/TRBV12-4	TGTGCCAGCAGTCCCCCGCGGACCAAAAACATTCAGTACTTC	CASSPPRTKNIQYF
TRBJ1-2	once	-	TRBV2	TGTGCCAGCAGTGAATCGCCTTCCTTAGCGGCCCACTATGGCTACACCTTC	CASSESPSLAAHYGYTF
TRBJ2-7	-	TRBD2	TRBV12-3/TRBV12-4	TGTGCCAGCAGTTCGGGACTAGCGGGGGGGCTAAAAGGTCGCGAGCAGTACTTC	CASSSGLAGGLKGREQYF
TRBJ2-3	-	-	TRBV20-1	TGCAGTGCTAGAGATACAGGGCGGTCTGGCACAGATACGCAGTATTTT	CSARDTGRSGTDTQYF
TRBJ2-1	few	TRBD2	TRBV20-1	TGCAGTGCGTCGGACCGGGGGGGCCACTCCTACAATGAGCAGTTCTTC	CSASDRGGHSYNEQFF
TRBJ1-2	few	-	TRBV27	TGTGCCAGCAGTTTCGTAGGGGCAGCTTATGGCTACACCTTC	CASSFVGAAYGYTF
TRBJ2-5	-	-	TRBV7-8	TGTGCCAGCAGCCCCCCGGGTCGAGCGAACCAAGAGACCCAGTACTTC	CASSPPGRANQETQYF
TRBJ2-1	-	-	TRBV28	TGTGCCAGCAGTTTAGTTCAGGGTGGCCGCAATGAGCAGTTCTTC	CASSLVQGGRNEQFF
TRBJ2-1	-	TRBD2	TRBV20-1	TGCAGTGCTAACCGTGGAGCGGGAGAATTGAATGAGCAGTTCTTC	CSANRGAGELNEQFF
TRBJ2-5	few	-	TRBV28	TGTGCCAGCAGTTTGTTCGGGGTAGGAGAAGAGACCCAGTACTTC	CASSLFGVGEETQYF
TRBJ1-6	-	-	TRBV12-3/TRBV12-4	TGTGCCAGCAGTTTCCGCGTGGATTCACCCCTCCACTTT	CASSFRVDSPLHF
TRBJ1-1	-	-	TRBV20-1	TGCAGTGCTGGGCCCCCGGGCGGCTACACTGAAGCTTTCTTT	CSAGPPGGYTEAFF
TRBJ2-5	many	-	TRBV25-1	TGTGCCAGCAGTGACCCAAGAATCCGACTTGAGACCCAGTACTTC	CASSDPRIRLETQYF
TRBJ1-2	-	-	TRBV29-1	TGCAGCTTTGAACAGGGCGATGGCTATGGCTACACCTTC	CSFEQGDGYGYTF
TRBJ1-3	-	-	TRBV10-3	TGTGCCATCACCGACGGGACCCGCTCTGGAAACACCATATATTTT	CAITDGTRSGNTIYF
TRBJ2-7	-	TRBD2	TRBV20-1	TGCAGTGCTACCCCTTTGGGGCCCGGACTAGCGGGCCACGAGCAGTACTTC	CSATPLGPGLAGHEQYF
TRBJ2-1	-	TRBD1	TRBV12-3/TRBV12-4	TGTTCCAGCAGTCCGGGACAGAACAATGAGCAGTTCTTC	CSSSPGQNNEQFF
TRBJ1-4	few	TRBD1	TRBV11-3	TGTGCCAGCAGCTTAATGGTTGGGGACAGGAGAAATGAAAAACTGTTTTTT	CASSLMVGDRRNEKLFF
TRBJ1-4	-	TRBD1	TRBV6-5	TGTGCCAGCAGAGGACAGGGATACGAAAAACTGTTTTTT	CASRGQGYEKLFF
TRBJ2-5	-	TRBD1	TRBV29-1	TGCAGCGTTGAAAGACCCGGGACAGTGTACCAAGAGACCCAGTACTTC	CSVERPGTVYQETQYF
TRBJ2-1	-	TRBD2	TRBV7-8	TGTGCCAGCGTCGTTGGGACTAAGATCGGGGGTGAGCAGTTCTTC	CASVVGTKIGGEQFF
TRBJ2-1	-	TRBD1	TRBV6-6	TGTGCCAGCAGTTACGCCGGGACAGGGGTTGAGCAGTTCTTC	CASSYAGTGVEQFF
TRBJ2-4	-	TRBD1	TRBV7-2	TGTGCCAGCAGCTTTACAGGGGGGCAGTCCAAAAACATTCAGTACTTC	CASSFTGGQSKNIQYF
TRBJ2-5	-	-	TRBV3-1	TGTGCCAGCAGCCAAGCTGTAGGGTTCCAAGAGACCCAGTACTTC	CASSQAVGFQETQYF
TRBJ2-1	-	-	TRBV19	TGTGCCAGTAGTATAGGATTACAGGGCAATGAGCAGTTCTTC	CASSIGLQGNEQFF
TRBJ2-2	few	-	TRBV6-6	TGTGCCAGCAGTTATGGATCCGGGGTCGGGGAGCTGTTTTTT	CASSYGSGVGELFF
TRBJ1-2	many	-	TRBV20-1	TGCAGTGCTAGCCGGACAGACTATGGCTACACCTTC	CSASRTDYGYTF
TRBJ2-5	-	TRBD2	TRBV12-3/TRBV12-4	TGTGCCAGCAGTGCCTCTGCGGGGGGGCGGGATCAAGAGACCCAGTACTTC	CASSASAGGRDQETQYF
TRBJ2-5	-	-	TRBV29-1	TGCAGCTCACGGGCCTCCCAAGAGACCCAGTACTTC	CSSRASQETQYF